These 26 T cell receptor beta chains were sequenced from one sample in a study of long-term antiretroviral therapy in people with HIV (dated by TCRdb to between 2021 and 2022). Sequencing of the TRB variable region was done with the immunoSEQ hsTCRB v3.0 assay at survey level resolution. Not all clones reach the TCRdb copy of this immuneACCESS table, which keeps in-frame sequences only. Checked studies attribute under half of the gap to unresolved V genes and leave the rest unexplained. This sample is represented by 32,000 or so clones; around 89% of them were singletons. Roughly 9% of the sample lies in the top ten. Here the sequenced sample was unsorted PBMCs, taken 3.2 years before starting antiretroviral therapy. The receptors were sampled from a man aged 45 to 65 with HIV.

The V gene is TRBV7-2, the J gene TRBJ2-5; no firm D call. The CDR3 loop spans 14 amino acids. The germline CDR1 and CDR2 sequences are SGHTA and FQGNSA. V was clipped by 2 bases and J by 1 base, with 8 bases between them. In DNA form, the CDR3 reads TGTGCCAGCAGCTTATGGCTGTCCCAAGAGACCCAGTACTTC. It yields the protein CASSLWLSQETQYF.

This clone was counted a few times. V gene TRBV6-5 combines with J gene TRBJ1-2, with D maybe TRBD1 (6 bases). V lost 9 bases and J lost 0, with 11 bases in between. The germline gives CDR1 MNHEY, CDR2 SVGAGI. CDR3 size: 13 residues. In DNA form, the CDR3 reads TGTGCCAGTTCAGGGGAAGCTAACTATGGCTACACCTTC. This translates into CASSGEANYGYTF.

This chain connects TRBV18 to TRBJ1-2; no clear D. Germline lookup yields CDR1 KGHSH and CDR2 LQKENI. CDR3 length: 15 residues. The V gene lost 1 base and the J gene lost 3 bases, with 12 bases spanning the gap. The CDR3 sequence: CASSPQGRVDYGYTF. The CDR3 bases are TGTGCCAGCTCACCACAGGGTCGGGTTGACTATGGCTACACCTTC.

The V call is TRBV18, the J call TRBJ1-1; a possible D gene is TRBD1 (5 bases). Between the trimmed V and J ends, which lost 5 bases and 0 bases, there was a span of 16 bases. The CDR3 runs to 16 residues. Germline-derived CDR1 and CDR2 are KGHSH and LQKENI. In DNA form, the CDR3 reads TGTGCCAGCTCATTCTCCTGGGGCACTATGAACACTGAAGCTTTCTTT. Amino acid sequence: CASSFSWGTMNTEAFF.

The CDR3 spells CASSSRDRGYGYTF. The CDR3 DNA sequence: TGTGCCAGCAGCAGCCGGGACAGGGGCTATGGCTACACCTTC. The chain couples TRBV7-9 to TRBJ1-2, with 10 bases identical to TRBD1. The trim removed 5 bases at V and 4 bases at J, leaving 4 bases unmatched. From germline, CDR1 is SEHNR and CDR2 FQNEAQ (reference sequence). The CDR3 is 14 amino acids.

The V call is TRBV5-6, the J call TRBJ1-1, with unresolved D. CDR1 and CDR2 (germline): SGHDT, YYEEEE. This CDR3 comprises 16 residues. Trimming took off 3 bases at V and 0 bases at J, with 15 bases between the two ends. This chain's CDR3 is CASSSYAESMNTEAFF. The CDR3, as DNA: TGTGCCAGCAGCTCATACGCCGAGAGCATGAACACTGAAGCTTTCTTT.

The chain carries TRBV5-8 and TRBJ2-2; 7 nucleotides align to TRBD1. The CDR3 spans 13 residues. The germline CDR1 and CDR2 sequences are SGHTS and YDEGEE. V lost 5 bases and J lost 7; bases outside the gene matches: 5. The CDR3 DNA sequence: TGTGCCAGCAGTAGCAGGGGGAGCGGGGAGCTGTTTTTT. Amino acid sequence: CASSSRGSGELFF.

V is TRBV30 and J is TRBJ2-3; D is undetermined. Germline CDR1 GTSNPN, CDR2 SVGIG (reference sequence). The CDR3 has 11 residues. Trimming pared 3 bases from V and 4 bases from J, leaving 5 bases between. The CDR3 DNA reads TGTGCCTGGAGCCCAGCAGATACGCAGTATTTT. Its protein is CAWSPADTQYF.

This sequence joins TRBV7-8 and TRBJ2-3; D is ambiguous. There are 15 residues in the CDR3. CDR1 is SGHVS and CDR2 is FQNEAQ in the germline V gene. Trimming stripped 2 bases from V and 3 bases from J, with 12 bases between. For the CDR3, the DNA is TGTGCCAGCAGCTTACTACGGGTGCAAACAGATACGCAGTATTTT. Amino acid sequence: CASSLLRVQTDTQYF. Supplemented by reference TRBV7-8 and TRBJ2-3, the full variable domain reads GAGVSQSPRYKVAKRGQDVALRCDPISGHVSLFWYQQALGQGPEFLTYFQNEAQLDKSGLPSDRFFAERPEGSVSTLKIQRTQQEDSAVYLCASSLLRVQTDTQYFGPGTRLTVL.

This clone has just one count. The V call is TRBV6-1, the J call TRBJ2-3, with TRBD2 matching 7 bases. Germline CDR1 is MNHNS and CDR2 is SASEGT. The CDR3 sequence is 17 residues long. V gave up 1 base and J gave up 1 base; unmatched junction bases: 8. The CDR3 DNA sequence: TGTGCCAGCAGTGAAGACCTAGCGGTGGGGGGCACAGATACGCAGTATTTT. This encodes CASSEDLAVGGTDTQYF.

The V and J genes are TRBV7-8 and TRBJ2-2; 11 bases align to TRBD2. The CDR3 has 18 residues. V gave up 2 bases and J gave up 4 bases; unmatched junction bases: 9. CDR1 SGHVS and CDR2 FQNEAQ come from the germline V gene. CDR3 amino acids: CASSLLSIAGGPTGELFF. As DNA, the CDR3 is TGTGCCAGCAGCTTACTGTCCATAGCGGGAGGGCCCACCGGGGAGCTGTTTTTT.

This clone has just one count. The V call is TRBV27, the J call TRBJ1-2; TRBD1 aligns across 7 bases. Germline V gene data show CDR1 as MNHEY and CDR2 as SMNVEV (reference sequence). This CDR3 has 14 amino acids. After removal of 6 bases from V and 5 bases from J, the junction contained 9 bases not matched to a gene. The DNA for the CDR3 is TGTGCCAGCAGATACTCACAGGGGATGTATGGCTACACCTTC. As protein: CASRYSQGMYGYTF.

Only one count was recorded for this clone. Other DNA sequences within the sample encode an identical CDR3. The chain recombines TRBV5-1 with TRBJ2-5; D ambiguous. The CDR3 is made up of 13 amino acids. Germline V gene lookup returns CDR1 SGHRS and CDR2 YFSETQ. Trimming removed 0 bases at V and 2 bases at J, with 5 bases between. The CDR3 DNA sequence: TGCGCCAGCAGCTTGGCACCTCAAGAGACCCAGTACTTC. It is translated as CASSLAPQETQYF.

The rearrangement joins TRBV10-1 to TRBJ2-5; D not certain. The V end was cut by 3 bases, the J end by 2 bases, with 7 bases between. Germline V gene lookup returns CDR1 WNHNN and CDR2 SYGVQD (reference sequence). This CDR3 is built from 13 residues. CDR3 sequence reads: CASSEGVQETQYF. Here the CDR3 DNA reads TGCGCCAGCAGTGAAGGAGTTCAAGAGACCCAGTACTTC.

The CDR3 sequence: CASSYVGSGNTIYF. DNA of the CDR3: TGTGCCAGCAGTTACGTGGGCTCTGGAAACACCATATATTTT. The chain is built from TRBV6-5 and TRBJ1-3, with D hard to call. V was pared by 2 bases and J by 0 bases, with 5 bases between. The germline gives CDR1 MNHEY, CDR2 SVGAGI. The CDR3 covers 14 residues.

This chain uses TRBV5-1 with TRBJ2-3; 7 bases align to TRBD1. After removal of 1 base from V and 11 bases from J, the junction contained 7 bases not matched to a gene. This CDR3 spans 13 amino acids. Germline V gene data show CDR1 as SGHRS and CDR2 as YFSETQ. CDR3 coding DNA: TGCGCCAGCAGCTTGTCACAGGGGTTAAGGCAGTATTTT. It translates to CASSLSQGLRQYF.

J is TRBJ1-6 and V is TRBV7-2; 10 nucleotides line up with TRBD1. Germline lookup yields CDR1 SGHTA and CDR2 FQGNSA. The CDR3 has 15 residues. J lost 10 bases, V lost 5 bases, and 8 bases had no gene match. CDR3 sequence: CASSPRTGGISPLHF. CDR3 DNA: TGTGCCAGCAGCCCAAGGACAGGGGGTATCTCACCCCTCCACTTT.

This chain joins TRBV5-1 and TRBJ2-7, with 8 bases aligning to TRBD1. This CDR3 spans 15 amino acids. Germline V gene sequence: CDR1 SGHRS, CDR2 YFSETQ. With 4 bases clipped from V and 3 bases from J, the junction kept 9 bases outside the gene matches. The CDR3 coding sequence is TGCGCCAGCAGCCAAACAACAGGGGGGCTCTACGAGCAGTACTTC. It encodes CASSQTTGGLYEQYF.

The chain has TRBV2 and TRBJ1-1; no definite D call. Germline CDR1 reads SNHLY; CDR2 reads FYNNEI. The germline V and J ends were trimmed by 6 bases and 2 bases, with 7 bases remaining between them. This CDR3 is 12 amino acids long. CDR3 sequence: CASRGRNTEAFF. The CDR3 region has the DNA TGTGCCAGCAGGGGCCGTAACACTGAAGCTTTCTTT. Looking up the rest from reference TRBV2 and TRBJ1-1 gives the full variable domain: EPEVTQTPSHQVTQMGQEVILRCVPISNHLYFYWYRQILGQKVEFLVSFYNNEISEKSEIFDDQFSVERPDGSNFTLKIRSTKLEDSAMYFCASRGRNTEAFFGQGTRLTVV.

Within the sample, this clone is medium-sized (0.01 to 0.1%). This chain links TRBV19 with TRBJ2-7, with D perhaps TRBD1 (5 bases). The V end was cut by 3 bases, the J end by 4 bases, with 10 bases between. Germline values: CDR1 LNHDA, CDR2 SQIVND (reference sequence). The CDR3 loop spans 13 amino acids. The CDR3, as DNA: TGTGCCAGTAGTATCTTCGGACATTACGAGCAGTACTTC. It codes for CASSIFGHYEQYF.

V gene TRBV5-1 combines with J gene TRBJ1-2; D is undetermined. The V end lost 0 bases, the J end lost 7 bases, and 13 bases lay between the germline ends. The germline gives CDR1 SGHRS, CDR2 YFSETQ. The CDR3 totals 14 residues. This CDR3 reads CASSLDSSHGGYTF. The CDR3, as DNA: TGCGCCAGCAGCTTGGATTCCAGTCACGGTGGCTACACCTTC.

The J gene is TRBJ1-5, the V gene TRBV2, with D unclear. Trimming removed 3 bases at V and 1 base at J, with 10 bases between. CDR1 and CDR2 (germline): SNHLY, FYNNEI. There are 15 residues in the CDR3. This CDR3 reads CASSDRRISNQPQHF. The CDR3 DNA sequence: TGTGCCAGCAGTGATCGGAGAATAAGCAATCAGCCCCAGCATTTT.

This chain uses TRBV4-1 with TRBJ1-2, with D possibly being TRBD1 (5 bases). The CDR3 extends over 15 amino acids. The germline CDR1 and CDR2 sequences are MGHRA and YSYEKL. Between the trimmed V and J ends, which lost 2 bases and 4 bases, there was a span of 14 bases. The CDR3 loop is CASSQFRDSGYGYTF. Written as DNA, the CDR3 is TGCGCCAGCAGCCAATTTCGGGACTCGGGCTATGGCTACACCTTC.

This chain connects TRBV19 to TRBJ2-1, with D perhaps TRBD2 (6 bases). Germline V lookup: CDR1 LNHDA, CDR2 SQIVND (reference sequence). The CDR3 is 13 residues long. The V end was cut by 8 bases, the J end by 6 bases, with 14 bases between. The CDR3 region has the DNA TGTGCCAGTGCCAGGACGGAGGGCAATGAGCAGTTCTTC. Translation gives CASARTEGNEQFF.

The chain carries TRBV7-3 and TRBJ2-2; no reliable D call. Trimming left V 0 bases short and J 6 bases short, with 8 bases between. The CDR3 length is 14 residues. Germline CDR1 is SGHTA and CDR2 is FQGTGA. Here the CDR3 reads CASSLTFHAGELFF. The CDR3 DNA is TGTGCCAGCAGCTTAACATTTCACGCCGGGGAGCTGTTTTTT.

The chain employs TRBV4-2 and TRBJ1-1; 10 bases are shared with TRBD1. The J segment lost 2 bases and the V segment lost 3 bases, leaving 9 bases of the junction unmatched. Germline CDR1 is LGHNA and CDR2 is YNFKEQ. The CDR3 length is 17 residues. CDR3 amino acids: CASSQGLGDRGNTEAFF. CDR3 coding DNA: TGTGCCAGCAGCCAGGGGTTGGGGGACAGGGGAAACACTGAAGCTTTCTTT.